These 10 T cell receptor beta chains were all obtained from the same sample, sequenced in a study of T cell repertoires in cytomegalovirus infection. Via MiXCR, TCRdb re-called the reads, giving one row per CDR3 protein. The table shows some 350,000 distinct CDR3 sequences, with around 18% occurring only once. What was sequenced was PBMCs. The origin of the receptors is a human donor in good health (CMV status not recorded). Some clones in this sample may be carry-over from other donors' samples.

This clonotype was seen a few times. The chain recombines TRBV10-3 with TRBJ2-1; TRBD2 is a possible D gene (5 bases). The CDR3 is 13 amino acids. Germline loops: CDR1 ENHRY, CDR2 SYGVKD. V lost 1 base to trimming and J lost 6 bases, with 7 bases between them. The chain's CDR3 is CAISEWSGNEQFF. CDR3 nucleotide sequence: TGTGCCATCAGTGAGTGGAGCGGCAATGAGCAGTTCTTC.

The chain uses TRBV7-9 and TRBJ2-5; D not certain. There are 11 residues in the CDR3. Trimming shortened V by 5 bases and J by 10 bases, and 11 bases separated the two germline ends. Germline CDR1 SEHNR, CDR2 FQNEAQ (reference sequence). CDR3: CASSASIDQYF. DNA of the CDR3: TGTGCCAGCAGCGCTTCCATCGACCAGTACTTC.

This clonotype was seen more than once but under ten times. J is TRBJ2-7 and V is TRBV7-9, with TRBD1 matching 7 bases. From germline, CDR1 is SEHNR and CDR2 FQNEAQ (reference sequence). The CDR3 runs 13 residues. The ends lost 5 bases at V and 9 bases at J; junction bases unmatched: 10. The CDR3 loop reads CASSPWDSVSQYF. CDR3 nucleotide sequence: TGTGCCAGCAGCCCTTGGGACAGTGTTTCGCAGTACTTC.

In this sample, this clonotype turned up a few times. The V call is TRBV5-4, the J call TRBJ2-1; tentative D call: TRBD2 (6 bases). V was cut by 5 bases and J by 2 bases, with 17 bases left in between. The CDR3 extends over 16 amino acids. Germline values: CDR1 SGHNT, CDR2 YYREEE (reference sequence). The CDR3 DNA reads as TGTGCCAGCAGACCGATGGACGGGAGAGCCTACAATGAGCAGTTCTTC. It encodes CASRPMDGRAYNEQFF.

The V call is TRBV29-1, the J call TRBJ2-3, with TRBD2 matching 7 bases. Germline lookup yields CDR1 SQVTM and CDR2 ANQGSEA. V trimming: 5 bases; J trimming: 2 bases; junction bases outside the gene matches: 4. The CDR3 is 13 amino acids. This CDR3 is CSVNSGDTDTQYF. The CDR3 DNA reads TGCAGCGTTAACAGCGGGGACACAGATACGCAGTATTTT.

This clonotype appeared a few times. The chain combines TRBV7-6 with TRBJ1-3; possibly TRBD1 for D (6 bases). Trimming took 4 bases from V and 0 from J, leaving 10 bases between them. Germline V CDR1 and CDR2: SGHVS, FNYEAQ. The CDR3 is made up of 15 amino acids. The CDR3 DNA reads TGTGCCAGCAGCTCAAGGGGGTACTCTGGAAACACCATATATTTT. Amino acids: CASSSRGYSGNTIYF.

The V call is TRBV6-2 or TRBV6-3, the J call TRBJ2-7, with a possible D match to TRBD2 (5 bases). This CDR3 comprises 16 residues. V lost 2 bases and J 3 bases, leaving 17 bases between the germline ends. Per the germline V gene, CDR1 is MNHEY and CDR2 is SVGEGT. This CDR3 reads CASSYPDSTPYYEQYF. For the CDR3, the DNA is TGTGCCAGCAGTTACCCGGACTCCACCCCCTACTACGAGCAGTACTTC.

There are many counts of this clonotype. The chain has TRBV23-1 and TRBJ2-3, with TRBD1 as a possible D gene (5 bases). TRBV23-1 is designated an ORF whose function remains uncertain. The length of the CDR3 is 15 residues. Trimming took 3 bases from V and 7 from J, leaving 17 bases between them. CDR3 coding DNA: TGCGCCAGCAGTCACGAATCCCAGGGATCCAATACGCAGTATTTT. Its protein product is CASSHESQGSNTQYF.

The table lists this clonotype with many counts. The gene calls are TRBV7-9 and TRBJ1-6; D ambiguous. V was trimmed by 3 bases and J by 2 bases, leaving 17 bases between them. This CDR3 is 18 amino acids long. CDR1 and CDR2 (germline): SEHNR, FQNEAQ (reference sequence). The CDR3: CASSFGRVRQAYNSPLHF. The DNA for the CDR3 is TGTGCCAGCAGCTTTGGACGGGTTCGGCAGGCCTATAATTCACCCCTCCACTTT.

This clonotype was found a few times. The CDR3 region is CASSIGWGDRNQPQHF. DNA of the CDR3: TGTGCCAGTAGTATAGGGTGGGGTGATCGGAATCAGCCCCAGCATTTT. The chain uses TRBV19 and TRBJ1-5; D unclear. Germline loops: CDR1 LNHDA, CDR2 SQIVND (reference sequence). This CDR3 has 16 residues. V was trimmed by 1 base and J by 4 bases, leaving 14 bases between them.